This is a list of T cell receptor beta chains from one sample in a study of blood T cell repertoires in COVID-19. The data were produced by immunoSEQ multiplex PCR, yet TCRdb's version contains in-frame clones alone and is incomplete. The top ten clones hold around 10% of a sample with about 260,000 clones, roughly 80% of them seen once. What was sequenced was peripheral blood. These TCRs come from a woman between 45 and 65 years old who had recovered from COVID-19. Each CDR3 is given without its conserved first and last residue. The order of the fields is CDR3 length, V gene, J gene, CDR3 protein.

len: 10; v_gene: TRBV7-8; j_gene: TRBJ1-4; CDR3aa: ASSMTGEKLF
len: 13; v_gene: TRBV5-1; j_gene: TRBJ2-7; CDR3aa: ASSLEAARGYEQY
len: 11; v_gene: TRBV12-3/TRBV12-4; j_gene: TRBJ1-2; CDR3aa: ASRPGQGGGYT
len: 11; v_gene: TRBV9; j_gene: TRBJ2-7; CDR3aa: ASSGGGNYEQY
len: 12; v_gene: TRBV19; j_gene: TRBJ1-2; CDR3aa: ASSIPREALGYT
len: 10; v_gene: TRBV6-5; j_gene: TRBJ2-7; CDR3aa: ASSYQGYEQY
len: 12; v_gene: TRBV19; j_gene: TRBJ1-6; CDR3aa: ASSDGDYNSPLH
len: 11; v_gene: TRBV5-6; j_gene: TRBJ1-1; CDR3aa: ASSLAGQTEAF
len: 14; v_gene: TRBV27; j_gene: TRBJ2-1; CDR3aa: ASNAHRDRVTNEQF
len: 15; v_gene: TRBV2; j_gene: TRBJ1-2; CDR3aa: ASSGFPGQGSFYGYT
len: 13; v_gene: TRBV9; j_gene: TRBJ2-3; CDR3aa: ASSAPGGGGLPVY
len: 12; v_gene: TRBV5-4; j_gene: TRBJ1-1; CDR3aa: ASSGENRGTEAF
len: 11; v_gene: TRBV2; j_gene: TRBJ2-7; CDR3aa: ASNSRSWDEQY
len: 11; v_gene: TRBV19; j_gene: TRBJ1-3; CDR3aa: ASADRVGNTIY
len: 14; v_gene: TRBV27; j_gene: TRBJ1-2; CDR3aa: ASSPAGQGIRYGYT
len: 12; v_gene: TRBV7-9; j_gene: TRBJ1-2; CDR3aa: ASSLETFNYGYT
len: 13; v_gene: TRBV6-5; j_gene: TRBJ2-3; CDR3aa: ASSYEGGGADTQY
len: 17; v_gene: TRBV6-2/TRBV6-3; j_gene: TRBJ2-7; CDR3aa: ASSTGTSGRKEPLPRQY
len: 15; v_gene: TRBV6-2/TRBV6-3; j_gene: TRBJ1-5; CDR3aa: ASSLSGVLRYNQPQH
len: 13; v_gene: TRBV30; j_gene: TRBJ1-5; CDR3aa: AWSVRNRGVWPQH
len: 14; v_gene: TRBV11-2; j_gene: TRBJ2-7; CDR3aa: ASSPNSGGLSYEQY
len: 16; v_gene: TRBV7-2; j_gene: TRBJ2-6; CDR3aa: ASSLDQARWPGANVLT
len: 13; v_gene: TRBV2; j_gene: TRBJ1-1; CDR3aa: ASSEAIGVNTEAF
len: 13; v_gene: TRBV6-5; j_gene: TRBJ2-5; CDR3aa: ASSYSTSEGETQY
len: 9; v_gene: TRBV20-1; j_gene: TRBJ2-7; CDR3aa: SAAQGNEQY
len: 14; v_gene: TRBV28; j_gene: TRBJ2-7; CDR3aa: ASRLGRQGLYYEQY
len: 13; v_gene: TRBV9; j_gene: TRBJ2-7; CDR3aa: ASSATGQGAYEQY
len: 12; v_gene: TRBV2; j_gene: TRBJ1-6; CDR3aa: ASSETGTESPLH
len: 16; v_gene: TRBV7-3; j_gene: TRBJ2-3; CDR3aa: ASSLTGIGPAGEYTQY
len: 11; v_gene: TRBV7-3; j_gene: TRBJ1-2; CDR3aa: ASSLPGGNGYT
len: 11; v_gene: TRBV13; j_gene: TRBJ2-4; CDR3aa: ASSNRDLNIQY
len: 14; v_gene: TRBV2; j_gene: TRBJ2-1; CDR3aa: ASTETGTSGYNEQF
len: 15; v_gene: TRBV6-2/TRBV6-3; j_gene: TRBJ1-3; CDR3aa: ASSHSPGRFAGNTIY
len: 14; v_gene: TRBV29-1; j_gene: TRBJ2-3; CDR3aa: SVTLGVPGSPDTQY
len: 12; v_gene: TRBV5-1; j_gene: TRBJ2-7; CDR3aa: ASSLAVTDYEQY
len: 14; v_gene: TRBV7-2; j_gene: TRBJ1-1; CDR3aa: ASSSPGQGVTTEAF
len: 12; v_gene: TRBV6-2/TRBV6-3; j_gene: TRBJ1-1; CDR3aa: ASSRLTENSEAF
len: 12; v_gene: TRBV30; j_gene: TRBJ1-6; CDR3aa: AWSVGQGDSPLH
len: 18; v_gene: TRBV6-1; j_gene: TRBJ1-6; CDR3aa: ASSEYPSGGGLTYNSPLH
len: 11; v_gene: TRBV27; j_gene: TRBJ2-3; CDR3aa: ASSLSVADTQY
len: 13; v_gene: TRBV6-2/TRBV6-3; j_gene: TRBJ2-7; CDR3aa: ASSYQAGHTYEQY